Below, one TCR beta chain is given with its context. There is no known antigen for this receptor. The record has no base qualities; no much larger clone is one base away. The entry originates in a study of blood T cell repertoires in COVID-19 (dated by TCRdb to about 2020). As for the study more broadly: Collaborator samples came from the United States, Italy and Spain and covered acute and convalescent phases of COVID-19. The dataset comprised deeply sampled blood TCRbeta repertoires from subjects exposed to, actively infected with, or recovered from COVID-19. The material from the prospective study consisted of cDNA or gDNA derived from T cells, B-cell-depleted T cells, or PBMCs. Where available, HLA class I and class II types were obtained from metadata supplied by the sample provider rather than from assay-based typing. The repertoires were made available in a free public database intended to serve as a resource for research on the immune response to SARS-CoV-2. A de-identified subject ID, COVID-19 status, age in years and sex were almost always included in the sample metadata. Samples came from the ongoing ImmuneRACE study (first 160 participants) plus 1,254 subjects from 6 global collaborators.

One collaborating source in Seattle enrolled patients during active infection and followed them longitudinally through the course of disease. The collaborating institutions used their own protocols to collect whole blood in K2EDTA tubes. For TCRbeta analysis, collaborators shipped samples as frozen whole blood, isolated PBMCs, or DNA extracted from either of those sample types. The immunoSEQ Assay, a bias-controlled multiplex PCR, was used to amplify TCRbeta CDR3 regions from genomic DNA. Per the authors' processing: The number of nucleated cells in each sample was estimated from the amplification of reference gene primers within the assay. Sequence reads were collapsed and filtered to measure the absolute abundance of every unique TCRbeta CDR3 rearrangement. For each sample, productive Simpson clonality was calculated as the square root of Simpson's diversity index over productive rearrangements. TCRdb limited this immuneACCESS table to in-frame rearrangements with V and J called. A share of clones is missing; checked studies link under half to unresolved V genes, and the rest is unexplained. The V and J calls and clone size are taken from that table; D and trimming were inferred from the DNA. The table for this sample lists fewer than 300,000 clones; about 91% of them were counted only once. The top ten clonotypes cover 2% to 3% of the sample.

The CDR3 numbers 16 residues from cysteine through phenylalanine. Only the CDR3 part of the read is kept: 48 bases, read in frame from the first base. As encoded in the germline V gene, CDR1 is SGDLS while CDR2 is YYNGEE. V has 3 bases trimmed and J has 1 base trimmed; junction bases matching no gene number 6. Study-wide findings and limitations: The amount of clinical and demographic metadata varied by source and participant and was provided uncurated.

The source is a young adult with COVID-19, enrolled during active disease. In this chain, TRBV9 is recombined with TRBJ1-3, and 8 junctional nucleotides match TRBD1. Sequenced input: peripheral blood. The nucleotides are TGTGCCAGCAGCGAACCAGGGGGCGGATCTGGAAACACCATATATTTT. Protein translation: CASSEPGGGSGNTIYF. This CDR3, with the reference TRBV9 and TRBJ1-3 proteins standing in past its ends, gives the full variable domain DSGVTQTPKHLITATGQRVTLRCSPRSGDLSVYWYQQSLDQGLQFLIQYYNGEERAKGNILERFSAQQFPDLHSELNLSSLELGDSALYFCASSEPGGGSGNTIYFGEGSWLTVV.